The 28 T cell receptor beta chains below all came from one sample that was sequenced in a study of blood T cells in healthy people across ages. A second 7 to 11 cycle PCR used barcoded and J-beta primers. TCRdb re-analysed the 5' RACE reads in MiXCR, keeping a single row per CDR3 protein. The sample has around 870,000 distinct CDR3 sequences; 25% to 30% are singletons. The material sequenced was blood. The receptor set was obtained from an elderly woman in good health.

This clonotype was counted ten times or more. The chain recombines TRBV30 with TRBJ2-5; D might be TRBD2 (6 bases). V was pared by 6 bases and J by 2 bases, with 13 bases between. Germline V CDR1 and CDR2: GTSNPN, SVGIG (reference sequence). The CDR3 is 13 amino acids. In nucleotides, the CDR3 is TGTGCCTGTGGGGGACTGAATCAAGAGACCCAGTACTTC. Amino acids: CACGGLNQETQYF.

This clonotype was observed at least ten times. V is TRBV20-1 and J is TRBJ2-7; 8 nucleotides line up with TRBD2. The CDR3 runs to 14 residues. Losses at the gene ends were 5 bases for V and 3 bases for J; bases not matched to a gene: 9. Germline CDR1 is DFQATT and CDR2 is SNEGSKA (reference sequence). The CDR3 DNA sequence: TGCAGTGCTGACGCCGGGACTAGGGGCTACGAGCAGTACTTC. It encodes CSADAGTRGYEQYF.

This clonotype was counted ten times or more. The V gene is TRBV5-1, the J gene TRBJ2-1; the match to TRBD2 covers 13 bases. Germline V gene lookup returns CDR1 SGHRS and CDR2 YFSETQ. CDR3 size: 16 residues. With 0 bases clipped from V and 12 bases from J, the junction kept 9 bases outside the gene matches. CDR3 loop: CASSLAPTSGGVAQFF. The CDR3 DNA sequence: TGCGCCAGCAGCTTGGCCCCAACTAGCGGGGGGGTCGCGCAGTTCTTC.

This clonotype was seen only a few times. A read error may explain this, as a much larger clone is one base away. In DNA form, the CDR3 reads TGTGCCAGCAGTCCAGCGGGGGGGTTACAAGAGACCCAGTTCTTC. Translated: CASSPAGGLQETQFF. The chain couples TRBV6-5 to TRBJ2-5, with 10 positions matching TRBD2. Matching the DNA end better, TRBJ2-1 makes the J call doubtful. This CDR3 contains 15 residues. Germline lookup yields CDR1 MNHEY and CDR2 SVGAGI.

The CDR3 DNA sequence: TGTGCCAGCAGCTGGGGACAGGCCGAAGCTTTCTTT. This codes for CASSWGQAEAFF. V is TRBV5-6 and J is TRBJ1-1; 8 nucleotides align to TRBD1. This CDR3 is built from 12 residues. From germline, CDR1 is SGHDT and CDR2 YYEEEE. The ends lost 3 bases at V and 8 bases at J; junction bases unmatched: 3.

With respect to this clonotype: This may come from a read error, since a much larger clone is one base off. DNA for the CDR3: TGTGCCAGCATTTACAGGGAGCGGTACGAGCAGTACTTC. Its protein product is CASIYRERYEQYF. V and J are TRBV2 and TRBJ2-7; tentatively, D is TRBD1 (6 bases). The CDR3 has 13 amino acids. Trimming took 7 bases from V and 4 from J, leaving 14 bases between them. Germline V gives CDR1 SNHLY, CDR2 FYNNEI.

The chain employs TRBV7-3 and TRBJ2-5; the D gene is possibly TRBD2 (6 bases). The CDR3 is 15 residues long. V was pared by 5 bases and J by 4 bases, with 17 bases between. Germline CDR1 and CDR2: SGHTA and FQGTGA. In nucleotides, the CDR3 is TGTGCCAGCAGCCTACAGACTAGTCGAGGAGAGACCCAGTACTTC. Translation: CASSLQTSRGETQYF.

This clonotype has only a few counts. The J gene is TRBJ2-5, the V gene TRBV3-1, with no clear D. Germline CDR1 reads LGHDT; CDR2 reads YNNKEL (reference sequence). This CDR3 comprises 15 residues. The V gene lost 1 base and the J gene lost 2 bases, with 11 bases spanning the gap. The CDR3 nucleotides read TGTGCCAGCAGCCAAGTCTATGGCGGACAAGAGACCCAGTACTTC. This codes for CASSQVYGGQETQYF.

In its sample, this clonotype was seen many times. The J gene is TRBJ1-2, the V gene TRBV5-1; D is undetermined. The germline CDR1 and CDR2 sequences are SGHRS and YFSETQ. With 4 bases removed from V and 8 bases from J, the gap between germline ends came to 12 bases. The CDR3 totals 12 residues. The DNA for the CDR3 is TGCGCCAGCAGCCCGGGAACTCACGGCTACACCTTC. Translating it yields CASSPGTHGYTF.

This clonotype appeared a few times. A much more abundant neighbour one base away suggests this may be a read error. This rearrangement joins TRBV20-1 to TRBJ2-7, with D hard to call. The V end was cut by 6 bases, the J end by 7 bases, with 13 bases between. Per germline, CDR1 DFQATT and CDR2 SNEGSKA (reference sequence). The CDR3 spans 11 residues. Written as DNA, the CDR3 is TGCAGTGCGTCAAAGAACAATGAGCAGTACTTC. Residues: CSASKNNEQYF.

The table lists this clonotype with a count of one. The V call is TRBV12-3 or TRBV12-4, the J call TRBJ1-2; possibly TRBD1 for D (5 bases). The V end was cut by 6 bases, the J end by 2 bases, with 16 bases between. The CDR3 has 15 amino acids. The CDR3 sequence: CASSVDSQANYGYTF. For the CDR3, the DNA is TGTGCCAGCAGCGTCGACAGTCAGGCAAACTATGGCTACACCTTC.

With respect to this clonotype: At one boundary the junction diverges from the germline segment, which might be a read error. This sequence joins TRBV20-1 and TRBJ1-4; D is possibly TRBD1 (6 bases). The CDR3 spans 17 residues. From germline, CDR1 is DFQATT and CDR2 SNEGSKA (reference sequence). The CDR3 region has the DNA TGCAGTGCTAGAGATCCATCGACAGGAGGGTCTAATGAAAAACGGTTTTTT. This codes for CSARDPSTGGSNEKRFF.

Regarding this clonotype: The junction departs from the called germline gene at one end, perhaps through a read error. The V and J genes are TRBV12-3 or TRBV12-4 and TRBJ2-6; possibly TRBD1 for D (6 bases). CDR3 size: 17 residues. The CDR3: CASAWGTTVFGANVRTF. The CDR3 nucleotides read TGTGCCAGCGCTTGGGGGACAACAGTTTTTGGGGCCAACGTCCGGACTTTC.

The rearrangement uses TRBV5-6 and TRBJ1-5, with a tentative D call TRBD1 (5 bases). The CDR3 is 17 residues long. Per germline, CDR1 SGHDT and CDR2 YYEEEE. V lost 0 bases, J lost 2 bases, and 15 bases lay in between. The CDR3 protein is CASSLGDGTRGNQPQHF. The DNA of the CDR3 is TGTGCCAGCAGCTTGGGGGACGGTACACGAGGCAATCAGCCCCAGCATTTT.

The rearrangement links TRBV20-1 to TRBJ2-7, with 9 bases fitting TRBD2. Judging by the DNA end, TRBJ2-5 fits better; the J call may be wrong. There are 13 residues in the CDR3. Germline values: CDR1 DFQATT, CDR2 SNEGSKA (reference sequence). CDR3 sequence: CSGNGLAGETQYF. The CDR3 DNA follows: TGCAGTGGGAATGGTCTAGCGGGGGAGACCCAGTACTTC.

The V call is TRBV6-2 or TRBV6-3, the J call TRBJ1-1, with D uncertain. Looked up from germline, CDR1 is MNHEY and CDR2 is SVGEGT. The CDR3 covers 14 residues. The V and J ends lost 6 bases and 2 bases respectively, with 13 bases between them. The CDR3 sequence is CASRNSGVNTEAFF. The CDR3 DNA reads TGTGCCAGCAGAAATAGTGGAGTTAACACTGAAGCTTTCTTT.

The rearrangement uses TRBV11-2 and TRBJ2-5, with 9 nucleotides matching TRBD2. The J call may be wrong; the DNA end is better matched by TRBJ2-7. Germline V CDR1 and CDR2: SGHAT, FQNNGV. The CDR3 loop spans 16 amino acids. The CDR3 is CASSLAPPREGHEQYF. The CDR3 nucleotides read TGTGCCAGCAGCTTAGCCCCCCCGCGGGAGGGGCACGAGCAGTACTTC.

This clonotype showed up many times. The chain joins TRBV20-1 to TRBJ2-4; TRBD1 matches 7 bases. This CDR3 comprises 13 residues. The germline CDR1 and CDR2 sequences are DFQATT and SNEGSKA (reference sequence). CDR3 in amino acids: CSAPWQGENIQYF. Here the CDR3 DNA reads TGCAGCGCCCCGTGGCAGGGGGAAAACATTCAGTACTTC.

In the case of this clonotype: A much more abundant neighbour one base away suggests this may be a read error. This chain connects TRBV15 to TRBJ2-3; no firm D call. Germline CDR1 is LNHNV and CDR2 is YYDKDF (reference sequence). The CDR3 extends over 13 amino acids. In DNA form, the CDR3 reads TGTGCCACCAGCAGAGATTTACAAGATATGCAGTATTTT. This translates into CATSRDLQDMQYF.

The chain is built from TRBV6-5 and TRBJ2-1; 8 positions match TRBD1. The CDR3 spans 16 residues. V lost 2 bases and J lost 13; bases outside the gene matches: 16. The germline V gene has CDR1 MNHEY and CDR2 SVGAGI. CDR3 sequence (DNA): TGTGCCAGCAGTTACGGGGCAGGGGGCATTGGGGAGACCCAGTTCTTC. It codes for CASSYGAGGIGETQFF.

The table lists this clonotype with many counts. A read error is possible here, since a much larger clone lies one base away. The chain is built from TRBV6-5 and TRBJ2-1, with TRBD2 matching over 8 bases. The CDR3 consists of 15 residues. In germline, CDR1 is MNHEY, CDR2 SVGAGI. Germline trimming cut 6 bases from V and 6 bases from J; bases unmatched to any gene: 10. The CDR3 DNA sequence: TGTGCCAGCAGCCGCCGCGGGGGGCCATGCAATGAGCAGTTCTTC. Translation gives CASSRRGGPCNEQFF.

This clonotype was detected many times. The V and J genes are TRBV6-5 and TRBJ1-2; 7 nucleotides agree with TRBD1. Germline V gives CDR1 MNHEY, CDR2 SVGAGI. V lost 2 bases, J lost 6 bases, and 12 bases stayed unmatched. The CDR3 is made up of 16 amino acids. CDR3 loop: CASSYTIGGGGDGYTF. The CDR3 region has the DNA TGTGCCAGCAGTTACACTATAGGGGGAGGGGGCGATGGCTACACCTTC.

The V gene is TRBV7-2, the J gene TRBJ2-3; 8 nucleotides line up with TRBD1. The CDR3 covers 15 residues. Germline CDR1 reads SGHTA; CDR2 reads FQGNSA. CDR3 DNA sequence: TGTGTCAGTAGCAACGGACAGGGTTTCACAGATACGCAGTATTTT. Translating gives CVSSNGQGFTDTQYF.

The sample holds a few counts of this clonotype. This may stem from a read error, because a much larger clone lies one nucleotide away. The chain uses TRBV12-3 or TRBV12-4 and TRBJ2-3; 10 positions match TRBD2. The CDR3 has 16 amino acids. Here the CDR3 DNA reads TGTGCCGGCAGTTTACAAGCGGGGGGGAGCACAGATACGCAGTATTTT. It specifies CAGSLQAGGSTDTQYF.

This clonotype was seen ten or more times. J is TRBJ1-2 and V is TRBV7-2, with 7 bases identical to TRBD1. The germline CDR1 and CDR2 sequences are SGHTA and FQGNSA. There are 17 residues in the CDR3. The V gene end was trimmed by 1 base and the J gene end by 4 bases; junction bases not matched to a gene: 12. This CDR3 reads CASSLGVRDSLSYGYTF. The CDR3 DNA reads as TGTGCCAGCAGCTTAGGGGTCCGGGACAGCCTTTCCTATGGCTACACCTTC. Based on the CDR3 plus reference TRBV7-2 and TRBJ1-2, the full variable domain is GAGVSQSPSNKVTEKGKDVELRCDPISGHTALYWYRQSLGQGLEFLIYFQGNSAPDKSGLPSDRFSAERTGGSVSTLTIQRTQQEDSAVYLCASSLGVRDSLSYGYTFGSGTRLTVV.

The chain couples TRBV5-6 to TRBJ2-1, with TRBD2 as a possible D gene (7 bases). Trimming left V 3 bases short and J 5 bases short, with 18 bases between. From germline, CDR1 is SGHDT and CDR2 YYEEEE. The CDR3 runs to 16 residues. CDR3 sequence reads: CASSSLVAGAHNEQFF. In nucleotides, the CDR3 is TGTGCCAGCAGCTCCCTAGTGGCGGGGGCCCACAATGAGCAGTTCTTC. Variable domain in full (rest from reference TRBV5-6 and TRBJ2-1): DAGVTQSPTHLIKTRGQQVTLRCSPKSGHDTVSWYQQALGQGPQFIFQYYEEEERQRGNFPDRFSGHQFPNYSSELNVNALLLGDSALYLCASSSLVAGAHNEQFFGPGTRLTVL.

This clonotype showed up just a few times. This chain joins TRBV6-2 or TRBV6-3 and TRBJ1-5; D unresolved. V was shortened by 4 bases and J by 3 bases, with 13 bases between the two germline ends. Germline V gene data show CDR1 as MNHEY and CDR2 as SVGEGT. This CDR3 has 15 residues. CDR3 bases: TGTGCCAGCAGTTTCGCGGACGGGATCAATCAGCCCCAGCATTTT. This encodes CASSFADGINQPQHF.

This clonotype came up many times. J is TRBJ2-3 and V is TRBV25-1; 8 positions match TRBD1. The CDR3 is made up of 17 amino acids. With V trimmed by 1 base and J by 3 bases, 9 bases remained unmatched. Per the germline V gene, CDR1 is MGHDK and CDR2 is SYGVNS. The CDR3 sequence is CASSESGRGRDTDTQYF. CDR3 coding DNA: TGTGCCAGCAGTGAATCCGGCAGGGGGCGAGATACAGATACGCAGTATTTT.